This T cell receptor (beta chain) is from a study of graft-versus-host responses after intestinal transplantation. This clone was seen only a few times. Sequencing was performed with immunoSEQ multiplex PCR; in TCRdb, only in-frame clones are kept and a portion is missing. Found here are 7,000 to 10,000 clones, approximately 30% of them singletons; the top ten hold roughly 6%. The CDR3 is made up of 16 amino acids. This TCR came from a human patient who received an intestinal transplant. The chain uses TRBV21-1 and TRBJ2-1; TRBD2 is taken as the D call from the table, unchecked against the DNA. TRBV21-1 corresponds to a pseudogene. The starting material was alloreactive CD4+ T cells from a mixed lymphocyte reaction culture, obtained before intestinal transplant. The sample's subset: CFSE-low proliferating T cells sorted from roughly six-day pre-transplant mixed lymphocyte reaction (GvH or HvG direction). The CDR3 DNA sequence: TGTGCCAGCAGCAAAAGCAAGATTCATTGCCGGAATGAGCAGTTCTTC. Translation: CASSKSKIHCRNEQFF.